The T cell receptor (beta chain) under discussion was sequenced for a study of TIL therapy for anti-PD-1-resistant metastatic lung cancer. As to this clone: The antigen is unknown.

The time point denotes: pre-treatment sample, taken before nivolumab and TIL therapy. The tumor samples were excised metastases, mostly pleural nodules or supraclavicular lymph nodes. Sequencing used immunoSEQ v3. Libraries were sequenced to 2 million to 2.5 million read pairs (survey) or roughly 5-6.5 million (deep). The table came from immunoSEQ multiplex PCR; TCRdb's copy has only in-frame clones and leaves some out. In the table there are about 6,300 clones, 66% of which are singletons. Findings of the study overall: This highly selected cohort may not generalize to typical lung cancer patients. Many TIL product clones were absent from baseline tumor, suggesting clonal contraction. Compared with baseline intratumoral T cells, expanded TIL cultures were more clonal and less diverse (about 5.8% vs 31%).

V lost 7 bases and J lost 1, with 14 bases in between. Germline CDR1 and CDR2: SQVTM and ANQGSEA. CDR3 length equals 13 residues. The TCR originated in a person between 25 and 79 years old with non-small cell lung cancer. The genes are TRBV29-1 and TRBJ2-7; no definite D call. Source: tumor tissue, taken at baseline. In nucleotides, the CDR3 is TGCAGCGCAGAGATGACGGATTCCTACGAGCAGTACTTC. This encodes CSAEMTDSYEQYF.